The rows below give T cell receptor beta chains drawn from one sample of a study of shared clonotypes between healthy human individuals. Sequencing used immunoSEQ multiplex PCR; TCRdb keeps in-frame clones, though not all of them. The repertoire holds 400,000 to 500,000 clones, 70% to 80% seen once, with over 9.5% in the top ten. The material sequenced was PBMCs. The receptors originated from a woman aged 40-49 years in good health. Some clones in this sample may be carry-over from other donors' samples. Each CDR3 is given with its conserved first and last residue. D genes are given only for firm matches. A clone size is listed for some rows: how often the clone was seen (once, few, many), or a class if it is expanded.

clone size	V gene	D gene	J gene	CDR3 protein	CDR3 DNA
.	TRBV14	.	TRBJ2-7	CASSELEGSREQYF	TGTGCCAGCAGCGAACTTGAAGGGAGTAGGGAGCAGTACTTC
.	TRBV2	.	TRBJ2-6	CASSYTGTNSGANVLTF	TGTGCCAGCAGTTATACCGGGACCAACTCTGGGGCCAACGTCCTGACTTTC
.	TRBV2	TRBD1	TRBJ2-7	CASASLGTGLSEQYF	TGTGCCAGCGCTAGCCTCGGGACAGGGTTATCCGAGCAGTACTTC
.	TRBV7-2	.	TRBJ1-5	CASSYRVSQPQHF	TGTGCCAGCAGCTATCGTGTGAGTCAGCCCCAGCATTTT
.	TRBV15	.	TRBJ2-3	CATSRDSLLGMDTQYF	TGTGCCACCAGCAGAGATTCACTCCTTGGAATGGATACGCAGTATTTT
once	TRBV5-8	TRBD1	TRBJ2-1	CASSSGTGNNEQFF	TGTGCCAGCAGCTCCGGGACAGGGAACAATGAGCAGTTCTTC
.	TRBV11-3	TRBD2	TRBJ2-7	CASSLVPLTSGLTYEQYF	TGTGCCAGCAGCTTAGTCCCCTTAACTAGCGGGCTAACCTACGAGCAGTACTTC
once	TRBV15	.	TRBJ1-5	CATRGYSNQPQHF	TGTGCCACCAGAGGATATAGCAATCAGCCCCAGCATTTT
.	TRBV19	.	TRBJ1-1	CASSPGRHLGTEAFF	TGTGCCAGTAGTCCCGGTCGTCACCTGGGCACTGAAGCTTTCTTT
.	TRBV19	.	TRBJ2-1	CASSPGLSYNEQFF	TGTGCCAGTTCCCCGGGACTTTCCTACAATGAGCAGTTCTTC
few	TRBV28	TRBD2	TRBJ2-7	CASSSGGRSSYEQYF	TGTGCCAGCAGTTCAGGCGGGAGGAGCTCCTACGAGCAGTACTTC
few	TRBV6-1	.	TRBJ1-5	CASSEVSNQPQHF	TGTGCCAGCAGTGAAGTTAGCAATCAGCCCCAGCATTTT
.	TRBV19	TRBD1	TRBJ2-7	CASSIPGQNYEQYF	TGTGCCAGTAGTATTCCGGGACAGAACTACGAGCAGTACTTC
.	TRBV2	TRBD2	TRBJ2-5	CASSAQTSGQETQYF	TGTGCCAGCAGTGCGCAGACTAGCGGTCAGGAGACCCAGTACTTC
.	TRBV7-9	.	TRBJ2-1	CASSSGSSYNEQFF	TGTGCCAGCAGTTCAGGGAGCTCCTACAATGAGCAGTTCTTC
.	TRBV11-2	TRBD2	TRBJ2-1	CASSLGGGGEQFF	TGTGCCAGCAGCTTAGGTGGCGGGGGTGAGCAGTTCTTC
.	TRBV28	TRBD2	TRBJ2-5	CASSLSGGLETQYF	TGTGCCAGCAGTTTATCGGGGGGGCTGGAGACCCAGTACTTC
once	TRBV5-1	.	TRBJ1-1	CASSFGANTEAFF	TGCGCCAGCAGCTTCGGGGCGAACACTGAAGCTTTCTTT
.	TRBV7-7	TRBD1	TRBJ1-5	CASSLEDRDRRFSNQPQHF	TGTGCCAGCAGCTTAGAGGATAGGGACAGAAGGTTTAGCAATCAGCCCCAGCATTTT
.	TRBV30	.	TRBJ1-2	CAWTIQGGGYGYTF	TGTGCCTGGACAATCCAGGGAGGGGGCTATGGCTACACCTTC
.	TRBV10-3	.	TRBJ1-1	CAISPGRAGGEAFF	TGTGCCATCAGCCCCGGGAGGGCAGGAGGTGAAGCTTTCTTT
.	TRBV30	.	TRBJ1-3	CAWSVLWSRQGSGNTIYF	TGTGCCTGGAGTGTACTGTGGAGTAGGCAGGGCTCTGGAAACACCATATATTTT
.	TRBV6-1	.	TRBJ1-4	CASSDGQKLFF	TGTGCCAGCAGTGACGGTCAAAAACTGTTTTTT
.	TRBV9	.	TRBJ1-5	CASSQDINQPQHF	TGTGCCAGCAGTCAGGACATCAATCAGCCCCAGCATTTT
once	TRBV6-6	.	TRBJ2-7	CASSSAYEQYF	TGTGCCAGCAGCTCCGCTTACGAGCAGTACTTC
.	TRBV15	TRBD2	TRBJ2-2	CATSRDGLAGWSGELFF	TGTGCCACCAGCAGAGATGGACTAGCGGGATGGTCCGGGGAGCTGTTTTTT
.	TRBV2	TRBD1	TRBJ1-4	CASSGGRGQGEKLFF	TGTGCCAGCAGTGGAGGAAGGGGGCAGGGCGAAAAACTGTTTTTT
.	TRBV5-1	TRBD2	TRBJ2-1	CASKLSGTYNEQFF	TGCGCCAGCAAGCTAAGCGGGACCTACAATGAGCAGTTCTTC
once	TRBV28	TRBD2	TRBJ2-1	CASSQLWTSAYNEQFF	TGTGCCAGCAGCCAGCTCTGGACTAGCGCCTACAATGAGCAGTTCTTC
.	TRBV11-2	.	TRBJ2-7	CASSLGVPASYEQYF	TGTGCCAGCAGCTTAGGGGTTCCCGCCAGCTACGAGCAGTACTTC
.	TRBV11-2	.	TRBJ2-7	CASSRDTTYEQYF	TGTGCCAGCAGCCGGGACACCACCTACGAGCAGTACTTC
.	TRBV7-6	.	TRBJ1-1	CASSFSAGENTEAFF	TGTGCCAGCAGCTTTTCGGCAGGGGAGAACACTGAAGCTTTCTTT
.	TRBV27	.	TRBJ1-1	CASSRRGAEAFF	TGTGCCAGCAGCCGCCGGGGGGCTGAAGCTTTCTTT
.	TRBV13	TRBD2	TRBJ2-3	CASSLDRTSGSTDTQYF	TGTGCCAGCAGCTTAGATAGGACTAGCGGGAGCACAGATACGCAGTATTTT
.	TRBV5-1	.	TRBJ2-4	CASSLGPGVENIQYF	TGCGCCAGCAGCTTGGGGCCGGGAGTGGAAAACATTCAGTACTTC
.	TRBV5-4	TRBD1	TRBJ1-1	CASSFWTGRGAEAFF	TGTGCCAGCAGCTTTTGGACAGGTCGAGGCGCTGAAGCTTTCTTT
.	TRBV7-9	.	TRBJ1-2	CASSLGAGLSRDGYTF	TGTGCCAGCAGCTTAGGTGCGGGACTCTCAAGGGATGGCTACACCTTC